This record covers a single TCR beta chain. This record belongs to a study of blood T cell repertoires in COVID-19. There are 15 residues in the CDR3. Germline assignment: CDR1 LNHDA and CDR2 SQIVND (reference sequence). With 2 bases clipped from V and 0 bases from J, the junction kept 4 bases outside the gene matches. Some clones are missing from TCRdb's copy, which holds only in-frame ones; the method was immunoSEQ multiplex PCR. The sample lists around 300,000 clones, approximately 90% occurring once. The sample was peripheral blood. The chain has TRBV19 and TRBJ2-7, with 7 nucleotides matching TRBD1. The receptor was isolated from a woman aged 30 to 39 with COVID-19, enrolled during active disease. In DNA, the CDR3 is TGTGCCAGTAGTATAAGGGGACAGAGCTCCTACGAGCAGTACTTC. Its translation: CASSIRGQSSYEQYF.